The 30 T cell receptor beta chains below come from one sample, sequenced in a study of blood T cell repertoires in COVID-19 (dated by TCRdb to between 2020 and 2021). The library was obtained by the immunoSEQ multiplex PCR assay. TCRdb carries this immuneACCESS record with in-frame sequences only. Its versions omit some clonotypes, under half of them owing to an unresolved V gene in the studies checked, with the rest unexplained. A total of a few hundred thousand clones appear in this sample, less than 85% of them only once. 3% to 4.5% of the sample is held by the ten biggest clonotypes. The sample was peripheral blood. The receptors derive from a woman between 18 and 29 years old with acute or convalescent COVID-19.

The J gene is TRBJ2-7, the V gene TRBV11-2, with 9 bases identical to TRBD1. The V segment lost 4 bases and the J segment 4 bases; nucleotides outside the gene matches: 8. The germline CDR1 and CDR2 sequences are SGHAT and FQNNGV. The CDR3 runs 15 residues. CDR3 coding DNA: TGTGCCAGCAGCTCTTCGACAGGGGGGATATACGAGCAGTACTTC. Translated, it gives CASSSSTGGIYEQYF.

There are a few counts of this clone. Written as DNA, the CDR3 is TGTGCCAGCAGCCCGGGACAGGTGAGGCCCCAGCATTTT. It yields the protein CASSPGQVRPQHF. The rearrangement links TRBV12-3 or TRBV12-4 to TRBJ1-5; 8 nucleotides align to TRBD1. Trimming at V came to 6 bases and at J to 9 bases, leaving 7 bases not matched to a gene. The CDR3 covers 13 residues.

The CDR3 here is CASSYLGGSPLHF. The CDR3 DNA sequence: TGTGCCAGCAGCTACTTAGGGGGCTCACCCCTCCACTTT. V gene TRBV5-8 combines with J gene TRBJ1-6; 7 positions match TRBD1. J lost 10 bases, V lost 3 bases, and 4 bases had no gene match. CDR1 SGHTS and CDR2 YDEGEE come from the germline V gene. The CDR3 has 13 amino acids.

This clone showed up just once. The chain combines TRBV18 with TRBJ2-3; 7 bases fit TRBD2. J was trimmed by 2 bases and V by 6 bases; bases with no gene match: 11. CDR3 size: 16 residues. CDR1 KGHSH and CDR2 LQKENI come from the germline V gene. The CDR3 sequence is CASSPTWREITDTQYF. CDR3 sequence (DNA): TGTGCCAGCTCCCCCACCTGGCGGGAGATCACAGATACGCAGTATTTT.

The chain is built from TRBV10-3 and TRBJ2-7, with D possibly TRBD2 on 6 matching bases. The CDR3 spans 14 residues. The germline CDR1 and CDR2 sequences are ENHRY and SYGVKD. Trimming removed 2 bases from V and 3 bases from J, with 11 bases in between. The CDR3 DNA follows: TGTGCCATCAGTGAGGGGGACTCTCGCTACGAGCAGTACTTC. This codes for CAISEGDSRYEQYF.

This clone was seen just once. The chain recombines TRBV9 with TRBJ2-1; 10 bases map to TRBD2. With V trimmed by 0 bases and J by 8 bases, 8 bases remained unmatched. The germline CDR1 and CDR2 sequences are SGDLS and YYNGEE. This CDR3 region has 16 residues. The CDR3 bases are TGTGCCAGCAGCGTAGGGGCTAGCGGGAGCCGAGATGAGCAGTTCTTC. Protein sequence: CASSVGASGSRDEQFF.

The chain couples TRBV5-6 to TRBJ2-5; 7 bases are a match to TRBD1. V trimming: 3 bases; J trimming: 0 bases; junction bases outside the gene matches: 17. CDR3 length: 19 residues. CDR1 is SGHDT, CDR2 YYEEEE, per germline. The CDR3 loop reads CASSSSGGSFIMYQETQYF. CDR3 sequence (DNA): TGTGCCAGCAGCTCCTCAGGGGGTAGCTTTATTATGTACCAAGAGACCCAGTACTTC.

This clone was recorded a few times. This chain joins TRBV2 and TRBJ1-1; D is unclear. The CDR3 sequence is 14 residues long. The germline gives CDR1 SNHLY, CDR2 FYNNEI. V lost 6 bases to trimming and J lost 1 base, with 12 bases between them. CDR3 nucleotide sequence: TGTGCCAGCAGAACTACACGGGGGAACACTGAAGCTTTCTTT. It codes for CASRTTRGNTEAFF. Based on the CDR3 plus reference TRBV2 and TRBJ1-1, the full variable domain is EPEVTQTPSHQVTQMGQEVILRCVPISNHLYFYWYRQILGQKVEFLVSFYNNEISEKSEIFDDQFSVERPDGSNFTLKIRSTKLEDSAMYFCASRTTRGNTEAFFGQGTRLTVV.

This clone showed up just once. V gene TRBV6-5 combines with J gene TRBJ1-1, with 8 bases that match TRBD1. V lost 1 base, J lost 2 bases, and 3 bases stayed unmatched. Germline V gene data show CDR1 as MNHEY and CDR2 as SVGAGI. The CDR3 loop spans 15 amino acids. The CDR3 sequence: CASSYYRGTNTEAFF. The CDR3 nucleotides are TGTGCCAGCAGTTACTACAGGGGGACAAACACTGAAGCTTTCTTT.

This clone was picked up one time. The chain couples TRBV3-1 (or the pseudogene TRBV3-2) to TRBJ2-4, with 8 bases aligning to TRBD2. From germline, CDR1 is LGHDT and CDR2 YNNKEL (reference sequence). The trim removed 4 bases at V and 9 bases at J, leaving 14 bases unmatched. There are 16 residues in the CDR3. The CDR3 loop is CASSLTATSETSIQYF. CDR3 sequence (DNA): TGTGCCAGCAGCCTCACAGCGACTAGCGAAACCAGCATTCAGTACTTC.

The chain employs TRBV9 and TRBJ2-1; 12 bases align to TRBD2. CDR1 is SGDLS and CDR2 is YYNGEE in the germline V gene. The CDR3 length is 16 residues. V shed 3 bases and J 6 bases; nucleotides not matched to a gene: 7. The DNA for the CDR3 is TGTGCCAGCAGCGGAATGACTAGCGGGAGATCCAATGAGCAGTTCTTC. This sequence encodes CASSGMTSGRSNEQFF.

V gene TRBV6-5 combines with J gene TRBJ1-1; D is unclear. The CDR3 sequence is 14 residues long. The germline gives CDR1 MNHEY, CDR2 SVGAGI. Trimming left V 0 bases short and J 8 bases short, with 13 bases between. CDR3 region: CASSYSGQTEEAFF. Here the CDR3 DNA reads TGTGCCAGCAGTTACTCGGGCCAAACAGAGGAAGCTTTCTTT.

The chain has TRBV11-2 and TRBJ2-5, with a possible D match to TRBD2 (6 bases). Trimming stripped 1 base from V and 5 bases from J, with 23 bases between. This CDR3 has 18 residues. In germline, CDR1 is SGHAT, CDR2 FQNNGV. For the CDR3, the DNA is TGTGCCAGCAGCTTAGTTATTAAGTCGGGAGCCCCCTCCGAGACCCAGTACTTC. As protein: CASSLVIKSGAPSETQYF.

This chain joins TRBV5-6 and TRBJ2-3; the D gene is possibly TRBD2 (5 bases). Germline-derived CDR1 and CDR2 are SGHDT and YYEEEE. Trimming took 2 bases from V and 3 from J, leaving 10 bases between them. This CDR3 contains 14 residues. The CDR3 region is CASSFGSRTDTQYF. CDR3 in DNA: TGTGCCAGCAGCTTTGGGAGTCGGACAGATACGCAGTATTTT.

The chain links TRBV9 to TRBJ2-1; TRBD2 matches 12 bases. CDR1 and CDR2 (germline): SGDLS, YYNGEE. After removal of 4 bases from V and 9 bases from J, the junction contained 5 bases not matched to a gene. This CDR3 is 14 amino acids long. Written as DNA, the CDR3 is TGTGCCAGCAGCAAGACTAGCGGGAGTCTTGAGCAGTTCTTC. It specifies CASSKTSGSLEQFF. The whole variable domain, filled in from reference TRBV9 and TRBJ2-1, reads DSGVTQTPKHLITATGQRVTLRCSPRSGDLSVYWYQQSLDQGLQFLIQYYNGEERAKGNILERFSAQQFPDLHSELNLSSLELGDSALYFCASSKTSGSLEQFFGPGTRLTVL.

The chain uses TRBV13 and TRBJ1-1; D is perhaps TRBD1 (6 bases). V lost 3 bases and J 1 base, leaving 15 bases between the germline ends. Looked up from germline, CDR1 is PRHDT and CDR2 is FYEKMQ (reference sequence). CDR3 length: 16 residues. The CDR3 is CASSLPRGQTNTEAFF. The CDR3 nucleotides are TGTGCCAGCAGCTTGCCCCGAGGACAGACGAACACTGAAGCTTTCTTT.

The chain couples TRBV5-1 to TRBJ1-1, with D uncertain. CDR1 is SGHRS and CDR2 is YFSETQ in the germline V gene. This CDR3 has 13 residues. The V gene lost 4 bases and the J gene lost 1 base, with 8 bases spanning the gap. The CDR3 sequence is CASSMTTNTEAFF. The CDR3 DNA follows: TGCGCCAGCAGCATGACAACGAACACTGAAGCTTTCTTT.

The J gene is TRBJ2-7, the V gene TRBV5-1; 7 nucleotides agree with TRBD1. With V trimmed by 0 bases and J by 0 bases, 3 bases remained unmatched. The length of the CDR3 is 15 residues. The germline V gene has CDR1 SGHRS and CDR2 YFSETQ. This CDR3 reads CASSLEGQVSYEQYF. The CDR3 region has the DNA TGCGCCAGCAGCTTGGAAGGACAGGTCTCCTACGAGCAGTACTTC.

V gene TRBV9 combines with J gene TRBJ2-5; 9 bases agree with TRBD1. The germline CDR1 and CDR2 sequences are SGDLS and YYNGEE. This CDR3 spans 14 amino acids. V trimming: 2 bases; J trimming: 5 bases; junction bases outside the gene matches: 4. The chain's CDR3 is CASSVGQGGETQYF. The CDR3 DNA reads TGTGCCAGCAGCGTGGGACAGGGTGGGGAGACCCAGTACTTC.

The V and J genes are TRBV6-5 and TRBJ2-5; the match to TRBD1 covers 9 bases. After removal of 7 bases from V and 6 bases from J, the junction contained 12 bases not matched to a gene. CDR1 and CDR2 (germline): MNHEY, SVGAGI. The CDR3 spans 15 residues. This CDR3 is CASTFDRGAYKTQYF. The CDR3 DNA follows: TGTGCCAGCACCTTCGACAGGGGGGCATATAAGACCCAGTACTTC.

This clone was counted a single time. The chain employs TRBV6-5 and TRBJ1-5; no clear D. CDR3 length: 15 amino acids. The germline V and J ends were trimmed by 1 base and 3 bases, with 10 bases remaining between them. Germline values: CDR1 MNHEY, CDR2 SVGAGI. CDR3 protein: CASSYFRHDNQPQHF. The CDR3 DNA follows: TGTGCCAGCAGTTACTTCCGACACGACAATCAGCCCCAGCATTTT.

V usage is TRBV6-6 and J usage is TRBJ1-4; no reliable D call. Trimming cost V 6 bases and J 0 bases, with 11 bases left between them. The CDR3 spans 15 residues. The germline CDR1 and CDR2 sequences are MNHNY and SVGAGI (reference sequence). In DNA form, the CDR3 reads TGTGCCAGCAGGGCCCAATCTGCAACTAATGAAAAACTGTTTTTT. As protein: CASRAQSATNEKLFF.

The rearrangement joins TRBV7-9 to TRBJ1-1, with D hard to call. CDR3 size: 12 residues. Trimming pared 10 bases from V and 5 bases from J, leaving 14 bases between. Looked up from germline, CDR1 is SEHNR and CDR2 is FQNEAQ (reference sequence). CDR3 sequence reads: CANAASLTEAFF. The DNA of the CDR3 is TGTGCCAATGCGGCCTCCCTTACTGAAGCTTTCTTT.

J is TRBJ1-1 and V is TRBV5-4; D is possibly TRBD1 (5 bases). Germline values: CDR1 SGHNT, CDR2 YYREEE (reference sequence). The CDR3 runs 15 residues. Trimming took 0 bases from V and 0 from J, leaving 9 bases between them. CDR3: CASSLVAGLNTEAFF. The CDR3 nucleotides are TGTGCCAGCAGCTTGGTTGCGGGACTGAACACTGAAGCTTTCTTT.

The rearrangement links TRBV25-1 to TRBJ2-1, with TRBD2 matching over 7 bases. The CDR3 contains 14 residues. V was pared by 2 bases and J by 4 bases, with 2 bases of the junction left unmatched. CDR1 is MGHDK and CDR2 is SYGVNS in the germline V gene. The CDR3 sequence: CASSELAEYNEQFF. In DNA, the CDR3 is TGTGCCAGCAGTGAACTAGCGGAGTACAATGAGCAGTTCTTC.

A single count supports this clone. V usage is TRBV18 and J usage is TRBJ1-4, with a possible D match to TRBD1 (6 bases). V gave up 2 bases and J gave up 3 bases, with 10 bases separating them. This CDR3 has 15 residues. CDR1 is KGHSH and CDR2 is LQKENI in the germline V gene. The CDR3 is CASSPNTGSNEKLFF. The CDR3, as DNA: TGTGCCAGCTCACCAAATACAGGGTCTAATGAAAAACTGTTTTTT.

V is TRBV7-9 and J is TRBJ2-7, with 13 bases that match TRBD2. The trim removed 1 base at V and 4 bases at J, leaving 4 bases unmatched. CDR3 length: 16 amino acids. Germline CDR1 is SEHNR and CDR2 is FQNEAQ (reference sequence). CDR3 bases: TGTGCCAGCAGCTTAGTACGGACTAGCGGGAGTTACGAGCAGTACTTC. Its translation: CASSLVRTSGSYEQYF.

This clone was counted a few times. This chain connects TRBV10-1 to TRBJ1-1; D not resolved. Germline assignment: CDR1 WNHNN and CDR2 SYGVQD (reference sequence). The CDR3 covers 13 residues. With 6 bases removed from V and 0 bases from J, the gap between germline ends came to 8 bases. CDR3 residues: CASRLNMNTEAFF. The CDR3 coding sequence is TGCGCCAGCAGACTGAATATGAACACTGAAGCTTTCTTT.

The chain employs TRBV6-6 and TRBJ1-2; D is unclear. The V end lost 5 bases, the J end lost 1 base, and 14 bases lay between the germline ends. This CDR3 is built from 15 residues. Germline V gene lookup returns CDR1 MNHNY and CDR2 SVGAGI (reference sequence). The CDR3 protein is CASSPPAGGNYGYTF. In DNA, the CDR3 is TGTGCCAGCAGTCCCCCCGCGGGCGGTAACTATGGCTACACCTTC.

J is TRBJ1-4 and V is TRBV13; TRBD1 matches at 9 bases. Trimming at V came to 4 bases and at J to 3 bases, leaving 12 bases not matched to a gene. Germline CDR1 PRHDT, CDR2 FYEKMQ (reference sequence). The length of the CDR3 is 18 residues. CDR3 coding DNA: TGTGCCAGCAGCTCCTTGACAGGGGGAAAGGGGGCTAATGAAAAACTGTTTTTT. Translation gives CASSSLTGGKGANEKLFF. Complete variable domain (other parts from reference TRBV13 and TRBJ1-4): AAGVIQSPRHLIKEKRETATLKCYPIPRHDTVYWYQQGPGQDPQFLISFYEKMQSDKGSIPDRFSAQQFSDYHSELNMSSLELGDSALYFCASSSLTGGKGANEKLFFGSGTQLSVL.